This TCR beta chain was recovered during a study of blood T cells in healthy people across ages. The use of a sample-barcoded 5' primer and a J-beta primer mix characterized a second PCR of roughly 7 to 11 cycles. TCRdb redid the calling of the 5' RACE reads with MiXCR, one entry per CDR3 protein. The repertoire holds about 1.8 million distinct CDR3 sequences, with about 50% as singletons. Source material: blood. This TCR was recovered from a middle-aged woman in good health.

CDR3 residues: CASSLEVGGRGEQFF. DNA of the CDR3: TGTGCCAGCAGCTTAGAGGTGGGGGGCAGGGGTGAGCAGTTCTTC. J is TRBJ2-1 and V is TRBV7-6; D may be TRBD1 or TRBD2 (6 bases each). Trimming cost V 1 base and J 9 bases, with 16 bases left between them. Germline CDR1 and CDR2: SGHVS and FNYEAQ. The CDR3 is 15 residues long.